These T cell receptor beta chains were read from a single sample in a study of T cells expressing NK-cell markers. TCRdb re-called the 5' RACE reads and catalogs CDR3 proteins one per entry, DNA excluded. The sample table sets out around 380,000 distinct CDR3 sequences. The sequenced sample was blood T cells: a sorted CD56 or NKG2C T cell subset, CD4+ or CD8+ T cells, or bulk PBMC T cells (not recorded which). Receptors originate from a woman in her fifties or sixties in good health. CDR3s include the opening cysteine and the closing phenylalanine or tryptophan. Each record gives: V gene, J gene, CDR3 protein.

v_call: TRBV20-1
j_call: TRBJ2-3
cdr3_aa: CSARDRSAEALWTQYF

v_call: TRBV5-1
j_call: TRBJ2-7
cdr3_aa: CASSLQGGFSYEQYF

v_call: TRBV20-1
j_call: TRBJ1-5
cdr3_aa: CSARPGTGGDQPQHF

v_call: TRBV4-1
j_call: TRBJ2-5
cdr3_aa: CASSQGGATQETQYF

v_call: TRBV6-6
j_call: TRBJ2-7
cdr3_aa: CASSPGEAGVYEQYF

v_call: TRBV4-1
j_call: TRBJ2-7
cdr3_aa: CASSQETGIEQYF

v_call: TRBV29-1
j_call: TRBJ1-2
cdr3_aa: CSGAAGGDYGYTF

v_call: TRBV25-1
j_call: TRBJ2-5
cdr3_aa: CASHGQETQYF

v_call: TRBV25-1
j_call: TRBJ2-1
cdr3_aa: CASSDLSVGEDEQFF

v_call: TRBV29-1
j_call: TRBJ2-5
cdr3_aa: CSVGGTPGPETQYF

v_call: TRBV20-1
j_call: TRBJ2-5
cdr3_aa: CSARKAGGPETQYF

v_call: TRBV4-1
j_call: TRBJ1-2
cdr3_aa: CASSQVSGSGGYTF

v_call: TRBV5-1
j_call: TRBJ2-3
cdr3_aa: CASSLLADPTDTQYF

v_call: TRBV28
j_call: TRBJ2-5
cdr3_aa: CASTLSGAPGTQYF

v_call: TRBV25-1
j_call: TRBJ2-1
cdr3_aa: CASSYSGLSYNEQFF

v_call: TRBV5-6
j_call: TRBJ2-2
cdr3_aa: CASSWEDTGELFF

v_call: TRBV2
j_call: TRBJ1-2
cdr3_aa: CASSDVNRSGYTF

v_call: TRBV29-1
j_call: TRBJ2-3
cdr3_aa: CSVEMSGQAGDTQYF

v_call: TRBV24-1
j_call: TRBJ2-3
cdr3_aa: CATSDTGQGADTQYF

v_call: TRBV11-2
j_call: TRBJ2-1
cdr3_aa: CASSLATSNLPYNEQFF

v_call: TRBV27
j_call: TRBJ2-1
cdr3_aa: CASSSTGLAFGDEQFF

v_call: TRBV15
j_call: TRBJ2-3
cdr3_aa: CATSRASAAIGLYF

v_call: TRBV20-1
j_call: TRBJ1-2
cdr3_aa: CSARGRGGTERYGYTF

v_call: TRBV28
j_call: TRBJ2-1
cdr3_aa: CASSWRGGDNEQFF

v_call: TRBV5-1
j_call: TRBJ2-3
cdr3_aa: CASSPWASGSSTDTQYF

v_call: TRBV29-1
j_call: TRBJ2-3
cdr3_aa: CSVGASTDTQYF

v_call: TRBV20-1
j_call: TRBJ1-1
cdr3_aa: CSARDVQGGTEAFF

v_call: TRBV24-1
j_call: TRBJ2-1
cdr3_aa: CATSDAGLAGGINEQFF

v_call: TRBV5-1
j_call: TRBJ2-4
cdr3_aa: CASSSLEGKGNIQYF

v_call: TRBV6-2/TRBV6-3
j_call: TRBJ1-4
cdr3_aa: CASRHRVRRKLFF

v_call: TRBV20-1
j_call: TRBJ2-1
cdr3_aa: CSARMEYEQFF